A single sample is the source of the 10 T cell receptor beta chains below, sequenced in a study of OX40 agonist ivuxolimab in advanced cancers. Sequencing was performed with immunoSEQ multiplex PCR; in TCRdb, only in-frame clones are kept and a portion is missing. Of fewer than 85,000 clones listed, 70% to 90% are singletons. Sequencing was performed on CD4+ or CD8+ T cells sorted from blood, taken in a trial of the OX40 agonist ivuxolimab. The origin of the receptors is an adult with an advanced solid tumor such as melanoma, head and neck, liver or kidney cancer.

The rearrangement joins TRBV12-5 to TRBJ2-1; TRBD2 matches at 13 bases. V shed 3 bases and J 5 bases; nucleotides not matched to a gene: 7. Germline V gene sequence: CDR1 LGHNT, CDR2 FRNRAP. The CDR3 has 17 amino acids. CDR3: CASGFPLAGGRDNEQFF. The DNA of the CDR3 is TGTGCTAGTGGTTTCCCACTAGCGGGGGGGCGGGACAATGAGCAGTTCTTC.

This clone was seen many times. The genes are TRBV30 and TRBJ1-5; TRBD1 is a possible D gene (5 bases). This CDR3 comprises 14 residues. Germline V gene lookup returns CDR1 GTSNPN and CDR2 SVGIG (reference sequence). V was clipped by 3 bases and J by 6 bases, with 15 bases between them. The CDR3 spells CAWRGKGAIQPQHF. The CDR3 bases are TGTGCCTGGAGAGGGAAAGGGGCGATTCAGCCCCAGCATTTT.

The chain carries TRBV5-5 and TRBJ1-6; 9 nucleotides align to TRBD1. Germline V gene sequence: CDR1 SGHKS, CDR2 YYEKEE (reference sequence). Trimming cost V 2 bases and J 1 base; bases outside gene matches: 4. This CDR3 contains 17 residues. This chain's CDR3 is CASSLRTGESYNSPLHF. The CDR3 DNA follows: TGTGCCAGCAGCTTACGGACAGGGGAGTCCTATAATTCACCCCTCCACTTT.

The chain has TRBV28 and TRBJ2-5; 7 nucleotides agree with TRBD2. The CDR3 loop spans 15 amino acids. Trimming cost V 5 bases and J 2 bases; bases outside gene matches: 8. The germline CDR1 and CDR2 sequences are MDHEN and SYDVKM. CDR3 sequence: CASSPSGDRQETQYF. As DNA, the CDR3 is TGTGCCAGCAGTCCAAGCGGGGACCGACAAGAGACCCAGTACTTC.

V usage is TRBV5-4 and J usage is TRBJ2-3, with D hard to call. CDR3 length: 12 amino acids. Germline V gene sequence: CDR1 SGHNT, CDR2 YYREEE (reference sequence). The germline V and J ends were trimmed by 9 bases and 2 bases, with 10 bases remaining between them. CDR3: CATASTTDTQYF. The CDR3 DNA reads as TGTGCCACCGCGAGTACCACAGATACGCAGTATTTT.

V usage is TRBV7-2 and J usage is TRBJ1-4; 9 bases are shared with TRBD1. CDR3 size: 15 residues. Germline CDR1 SGHTA, CDR2 FQGNSA. The V gene end was trimmed by 6 bases and the J gene end by 7 bases; junction bases not matched to a gene: 9. The CDR3 bases are TGTGCCAGCAGTCCCCTGGACAGGGGTGGTGAAAAACTGTTTTTT. It specifies CASSPLDRGGEKLFF.

The chain has TRBV19 and TRBJ2-3; the match to TRBD2 covers 9 bases. The germline V gene has CDR1 LNHDA and CDR2 SQIVND (reference sequence). Losses at the gene ends were 4 bases for V and 4 bases for J; bases not matched to a gene: 9. The CDR3 runs to 16 residues. The CDR3 loop is CASSTEGLASPDTQYF. The CDR3 DNA reads as TGTGCCAGTAGTACGGAGGGACTAGCAAGTCCAGATACGCAGTATTTT.

The count of this clone is one. The rearrangement uses TRBV7-3 and TRBJ2-3, with 10 positions matching TRBD2. The CDR3 totals 17 residues. V lost 5 bases and J lost 1; bases outside the gene matches: 9. The germline V gene encodes CDR1 SGHTA and CDR2 FQGTGA. The CDR3 nucleotides read TGTGCCAGCAGCCCCCGCGGGAGCGGGGGGGGCACAGATACGCAGTATTTT. It specifies CASSPRGSGGGTDTQYF. Variable domain in full (rest from reference TRBV7-3 and TRBJ2-3): GAGVSQTPSNKVTEKGKYVELRCDPISGHTALYWYRQSLGQGPEFLIYFQGTGAADDSGLPNDRFFAVRPEGSVSTLKIQRTERGDSAVYLCASSPRGSGGGTDTQYFGPGTRLTVL.

The chain is built from TRBV14 and TRBJ2-4, with TRBD2 matching over 10 bases. This CDR3 has 15 residues. J gave up 7 bases and V 3 bases, and 6 bases lay outside the gene matches. The germline CDR1 and CDR2 sequences are SGHDN and FVKESK. The CDR3 spells CASSQTAGGPNIQYF. The CDR3 DNA follows: TGTGCCAGCAGCCAGACAGCGGGGGGGCCGAACATTCAGTACTTC.

V is TRBV2 and J is TRBJ1-5; 8 positions match TRBD1. The germline V gene has CDR1 SNHLY and CDR2 FYNNEI. This CDR3 is 13 amino acids long. V was pared by 3 bases and J by 7 bases, with 2 bases of the junction left unmatched. In nucleotides, the CDR3 is TGTGCCAGCAGTGAGGACAGGGCCCAGCCCCAGCATTTT. This translates into CASSEDRAQPQHF.